This T cell receptor (beta chain) emerged from a study of blood T cell repertoires in COVID-19. On the study more broadly: The analysed material was cDNA or gDNA that came from T cells, B-cell-depleted T cells, or PBMCs.

V shed 5 bases and J shed 4 bases, with 14 bases lying between them. CDR3 length: 14 amino acids. CDR1 and CDR2 from the germline V gene are LGHNA and YNFKEQ. Original data processing: It was from reference gene primer amplification that nucleated cell counts were estimated. Here immunoSEQ multiplex PCR was the method, and the copy in TCRdb shows in-frame clones only, minus some. Clone size and V and J calls were adopted from that table, with D and trimming inferred from the DNA. The repertoire holds roughly 250,000 clones, with 85% to 90% as singletons. Participant age was about 18 to 100 years, and participants resided in roughly 24 US areas. Someone with COVID-19 had been met by exposed participants within 2 weeks before study entry.

This chain uses TRBV4-2 with TRBJ1-2, with D tentatively TRBD1 (6 bases). The TCR comes from a man aged 45-65 years who had been exposed to COVID-19. Sequencing used PBMCs or T cells enriched from blood (not recorded which). The CDR3 sequence: CASSGGAEFYGYTF. CDR3 in DNA: TGTGCCAGCAGCGGGGGGGCCGAATTCTATGGCTACACCTTC.